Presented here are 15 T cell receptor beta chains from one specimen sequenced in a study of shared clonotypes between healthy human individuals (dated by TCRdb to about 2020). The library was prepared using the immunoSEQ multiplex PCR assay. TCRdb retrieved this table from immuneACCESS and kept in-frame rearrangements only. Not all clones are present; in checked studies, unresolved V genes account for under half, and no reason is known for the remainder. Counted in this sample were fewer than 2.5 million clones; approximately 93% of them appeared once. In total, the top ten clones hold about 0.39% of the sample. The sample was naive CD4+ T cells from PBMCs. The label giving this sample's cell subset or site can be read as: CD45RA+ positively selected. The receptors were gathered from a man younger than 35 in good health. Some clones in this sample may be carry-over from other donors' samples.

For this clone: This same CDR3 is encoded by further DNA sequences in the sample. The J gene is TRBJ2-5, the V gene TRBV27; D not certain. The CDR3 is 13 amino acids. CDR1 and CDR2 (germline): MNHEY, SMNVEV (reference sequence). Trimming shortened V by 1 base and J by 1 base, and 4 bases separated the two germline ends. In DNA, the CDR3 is TGTGCCAGCAGTTTATTAGGCCAAGAGACCCAGTACTTC. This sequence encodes CASSLLGQETQYF.

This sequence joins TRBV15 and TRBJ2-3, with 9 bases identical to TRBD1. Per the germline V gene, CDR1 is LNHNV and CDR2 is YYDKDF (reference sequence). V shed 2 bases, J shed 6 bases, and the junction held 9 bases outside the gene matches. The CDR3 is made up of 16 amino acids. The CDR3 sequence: CATSRRLGTGTDTQYF. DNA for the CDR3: TGTGCCACCAGCAGAAGACTTGGGACAGGGACCGATACGCAGTATTTT.

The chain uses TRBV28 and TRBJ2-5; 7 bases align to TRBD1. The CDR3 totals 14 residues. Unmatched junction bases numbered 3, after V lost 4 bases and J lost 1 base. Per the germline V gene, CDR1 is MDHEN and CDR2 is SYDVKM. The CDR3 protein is CASSSGQTQETQYF. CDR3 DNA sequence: TGTGCCAGCAGTTCGGGACAGACCCAAGAGACCCAGTACTTC. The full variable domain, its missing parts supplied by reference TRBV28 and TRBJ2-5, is DVKVTQSSRYLVKRTGEKVFLECVQDMDHENMFWYRQDPGLGLRLIYFSYDVKMKEKGDIPEGYSVSREKKERFSLILESASTNQTSMYLCASSSGQTQETQYFGPGTRLLVL.

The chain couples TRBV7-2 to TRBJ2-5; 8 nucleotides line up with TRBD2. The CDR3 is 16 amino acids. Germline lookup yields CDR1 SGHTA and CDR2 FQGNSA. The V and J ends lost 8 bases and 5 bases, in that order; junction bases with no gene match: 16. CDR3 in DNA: TGTGCCAGCCGACGATCACCGGGACTAGGTTTTGAGACCCAGTACTTC. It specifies CASRRSPGLGFETQYF. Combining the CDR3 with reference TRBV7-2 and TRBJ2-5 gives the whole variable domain GAGVSQSPSNKVTEKGKDVELRCDPISGHTALYWYRQSLGQGLEFLIYFQGNSAPDKSGLPSDRFSAERTGGSVSTLTIQRTQQEDSAVYLCASRRSPGLGFETQYFGPGTRLLVL.

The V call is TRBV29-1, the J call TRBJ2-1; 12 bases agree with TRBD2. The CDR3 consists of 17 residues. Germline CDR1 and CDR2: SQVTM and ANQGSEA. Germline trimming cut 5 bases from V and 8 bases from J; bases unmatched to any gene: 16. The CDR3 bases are TGCAGCGTTTACGGGACTAAGTCTAGCGGGAGGGGCGATGAGCAGTTCTTC. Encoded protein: CSVYGTKSSGRGDEQFF.

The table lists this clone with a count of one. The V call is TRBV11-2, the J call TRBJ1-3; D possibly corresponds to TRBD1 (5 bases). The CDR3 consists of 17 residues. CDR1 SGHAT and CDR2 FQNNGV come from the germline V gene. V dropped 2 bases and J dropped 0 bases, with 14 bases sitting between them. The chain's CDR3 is CASSLLMGPRSGNTIYF. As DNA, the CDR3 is TGTGCCAGCAGCTTATTAATGGGGCCACGCTCTGGAAACACCATATATTTT.

The CDR3 region is CSVGQARDTDTQYF. For the CDR3, the DNA is TGCAGCGTGGGACAGGCTAGGGACACAGATACGCAGTATTTT. J is TRBJ2-3 and V is TRBV29-1, with TRBD1 identical over 8 bases. Germline loops: CDR1 SQVTM, CDR2 ANQGSEA. V lost 6 bases, J lost 2 bases, and 7 bases stayed unmatched. The CDR3 length is 14 residues.

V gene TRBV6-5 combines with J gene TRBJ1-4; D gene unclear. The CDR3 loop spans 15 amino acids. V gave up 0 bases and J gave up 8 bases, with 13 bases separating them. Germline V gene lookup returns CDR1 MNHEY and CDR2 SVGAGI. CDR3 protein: CASSYSVRGGEKLFF. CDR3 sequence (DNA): TGTGCCAGCAGTTACTCTGTTCGGGGTGGGGAAAAACTGTTTTTT.

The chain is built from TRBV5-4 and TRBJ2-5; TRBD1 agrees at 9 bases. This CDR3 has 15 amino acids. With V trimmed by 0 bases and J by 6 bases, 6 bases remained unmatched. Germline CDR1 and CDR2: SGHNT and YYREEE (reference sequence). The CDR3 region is CASSLGGTGRQTQYF. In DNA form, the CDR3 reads TGTGCCAGCAGCTTGGGAGGGACAGGGAGGCAGACCCAGTACTTC.

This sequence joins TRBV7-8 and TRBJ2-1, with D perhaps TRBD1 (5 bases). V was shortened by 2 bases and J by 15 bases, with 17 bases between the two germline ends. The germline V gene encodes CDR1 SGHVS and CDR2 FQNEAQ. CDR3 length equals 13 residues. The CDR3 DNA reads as TGTGCCAGCAGCTTAACCGCTAGGGGATCCTGGTTCTTC. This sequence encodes CASSLTARGSWFF.

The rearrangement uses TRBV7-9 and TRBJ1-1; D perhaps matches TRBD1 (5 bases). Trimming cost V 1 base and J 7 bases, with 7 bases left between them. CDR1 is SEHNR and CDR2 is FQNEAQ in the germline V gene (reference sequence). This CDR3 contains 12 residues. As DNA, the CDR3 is TGTGCCAGCAGCTTAGGGGACGGTGAAGCTTTCTTT. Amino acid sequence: CASSLGDGEAFF. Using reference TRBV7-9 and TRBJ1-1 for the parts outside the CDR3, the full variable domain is DTGVSQNPRHKITKRGQNVTFRCDPISEHNRLYWYRQTLGQGPEFLTYFQNEAQLEKSRLLSDRFSAERPKGSFSTLEIQRTEQGDSAMYLCASSLGDGEAFFGQGTRLTVV.

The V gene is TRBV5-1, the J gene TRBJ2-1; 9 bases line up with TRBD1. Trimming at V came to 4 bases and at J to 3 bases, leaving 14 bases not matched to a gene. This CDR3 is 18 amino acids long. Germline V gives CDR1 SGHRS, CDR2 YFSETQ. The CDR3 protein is CASSQGRSGTGNYNEQFF. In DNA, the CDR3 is TGCGCCAGCAGCCAAGGACGCTCCGGGACAGGGAACTACAATGAGCAGTTCTTC.

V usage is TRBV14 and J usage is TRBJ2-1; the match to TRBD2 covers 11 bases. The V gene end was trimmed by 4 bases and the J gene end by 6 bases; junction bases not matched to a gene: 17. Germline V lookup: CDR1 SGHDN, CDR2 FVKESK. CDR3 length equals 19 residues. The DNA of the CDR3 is TGTGCCAGCAGCCCTCCTAACCTCCAGACTAGCGGGATCCTCAATGAGCAGTTCTTC. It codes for CASSPPNLQTSGILNEQFF.

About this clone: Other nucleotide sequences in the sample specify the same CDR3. CDR3 bases: TGCGCCAGCAGCCAAGACAGGGGCTACGAGCAGTACTTC. This codes for CASSQDRGYEQYF. This chain connects TRBV4-3 to TRBJ2-7; D is perhaps TRBD1 (6 bases). V gave up 0 bases and J gave up 3 bases, with 6 bases separating them. The germline CDR1 and CDR2 sequences are LGHNA and YSLEER. The CDR3 is made up of 13 amino acids.

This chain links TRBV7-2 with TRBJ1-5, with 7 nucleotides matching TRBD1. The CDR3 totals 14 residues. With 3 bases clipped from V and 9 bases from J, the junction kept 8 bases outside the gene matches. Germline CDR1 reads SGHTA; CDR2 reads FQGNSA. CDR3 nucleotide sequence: TGTGCCAGCAGCTTGCGACAGGGAGTGGGGCCCCAGCATTTT. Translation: CASSLRQGVGPQHF.